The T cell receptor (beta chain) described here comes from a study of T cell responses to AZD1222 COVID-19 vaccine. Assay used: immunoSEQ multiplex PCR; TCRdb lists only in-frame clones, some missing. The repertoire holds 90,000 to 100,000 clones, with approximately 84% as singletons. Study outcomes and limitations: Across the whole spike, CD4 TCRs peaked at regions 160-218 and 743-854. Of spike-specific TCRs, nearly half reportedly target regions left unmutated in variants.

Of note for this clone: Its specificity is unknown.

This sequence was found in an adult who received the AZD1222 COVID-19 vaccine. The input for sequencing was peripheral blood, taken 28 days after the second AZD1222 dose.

The CDR3 loop reads CASSFSGGSSNQPQHF. DNA of the CDR3: TGTGCCAGCAGCTTCTCAGGGGGTAGTAGCAATCAGCCCCAGCATTTT. This chain links TRBV5-6 with TRBJ1-5, with 7 positions matching TRBD1. Trimming at V came to 2 bases and at J to 0 bases, leaving 5 bases not matched to a gene. Germline CDR1 and CDR2: SGHDT and YYEEEE. The CDR3 loop spans 16 amino acids.